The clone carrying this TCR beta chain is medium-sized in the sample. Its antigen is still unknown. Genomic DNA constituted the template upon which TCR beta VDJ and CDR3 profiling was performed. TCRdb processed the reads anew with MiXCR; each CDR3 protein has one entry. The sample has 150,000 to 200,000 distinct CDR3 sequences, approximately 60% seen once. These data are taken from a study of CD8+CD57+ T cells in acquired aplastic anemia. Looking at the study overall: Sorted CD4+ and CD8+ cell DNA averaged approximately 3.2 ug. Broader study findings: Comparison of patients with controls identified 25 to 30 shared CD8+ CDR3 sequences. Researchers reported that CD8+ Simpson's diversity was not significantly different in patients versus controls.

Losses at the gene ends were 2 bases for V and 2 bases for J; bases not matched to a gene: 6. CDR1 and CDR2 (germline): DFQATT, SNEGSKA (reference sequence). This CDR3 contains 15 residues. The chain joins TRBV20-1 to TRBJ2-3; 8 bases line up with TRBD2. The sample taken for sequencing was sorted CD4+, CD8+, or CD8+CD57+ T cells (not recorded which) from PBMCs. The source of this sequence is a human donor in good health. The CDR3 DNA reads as TGCAGTGCTAGAACCCTAGCGGGTGACACAGATACGCAGTATTTT. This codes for CSARTLAGDTDTQYF.